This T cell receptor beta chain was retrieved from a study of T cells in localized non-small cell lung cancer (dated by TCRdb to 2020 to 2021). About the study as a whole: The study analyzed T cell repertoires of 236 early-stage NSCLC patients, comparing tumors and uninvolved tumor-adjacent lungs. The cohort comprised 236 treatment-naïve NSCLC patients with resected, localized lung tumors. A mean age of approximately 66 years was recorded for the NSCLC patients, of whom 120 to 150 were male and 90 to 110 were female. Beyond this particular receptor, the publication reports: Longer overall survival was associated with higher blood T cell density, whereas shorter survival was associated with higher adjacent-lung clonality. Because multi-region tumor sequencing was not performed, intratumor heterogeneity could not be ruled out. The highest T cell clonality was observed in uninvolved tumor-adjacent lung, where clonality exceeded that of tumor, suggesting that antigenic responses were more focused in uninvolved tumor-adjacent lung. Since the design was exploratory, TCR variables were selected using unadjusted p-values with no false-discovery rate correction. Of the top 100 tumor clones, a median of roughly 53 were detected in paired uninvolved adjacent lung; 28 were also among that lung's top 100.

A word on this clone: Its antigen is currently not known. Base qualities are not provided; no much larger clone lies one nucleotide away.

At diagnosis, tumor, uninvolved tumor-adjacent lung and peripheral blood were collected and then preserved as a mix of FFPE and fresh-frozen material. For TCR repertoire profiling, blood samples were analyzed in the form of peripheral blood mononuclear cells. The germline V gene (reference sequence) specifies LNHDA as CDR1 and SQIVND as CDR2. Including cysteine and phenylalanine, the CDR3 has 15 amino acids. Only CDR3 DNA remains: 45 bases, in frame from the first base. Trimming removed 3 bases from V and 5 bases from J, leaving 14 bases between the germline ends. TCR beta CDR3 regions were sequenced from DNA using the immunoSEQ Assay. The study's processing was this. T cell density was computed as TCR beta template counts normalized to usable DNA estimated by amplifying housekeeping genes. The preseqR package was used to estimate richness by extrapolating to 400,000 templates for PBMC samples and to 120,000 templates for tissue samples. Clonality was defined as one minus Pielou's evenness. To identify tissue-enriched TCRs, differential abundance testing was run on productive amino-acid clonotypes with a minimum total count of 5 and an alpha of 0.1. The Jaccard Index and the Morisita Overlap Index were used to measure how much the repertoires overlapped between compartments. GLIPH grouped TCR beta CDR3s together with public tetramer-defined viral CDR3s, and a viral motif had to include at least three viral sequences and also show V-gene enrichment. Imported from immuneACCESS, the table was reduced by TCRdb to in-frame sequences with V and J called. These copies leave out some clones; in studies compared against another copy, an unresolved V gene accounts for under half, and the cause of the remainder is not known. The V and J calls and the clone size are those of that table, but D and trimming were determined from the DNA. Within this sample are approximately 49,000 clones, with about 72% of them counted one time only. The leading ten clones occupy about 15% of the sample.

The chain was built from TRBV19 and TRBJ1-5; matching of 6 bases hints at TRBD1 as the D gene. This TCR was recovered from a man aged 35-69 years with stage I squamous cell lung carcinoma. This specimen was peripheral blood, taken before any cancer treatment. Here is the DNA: TGTGCCAGTAGTATCCAGGGGTCCCCTTATCAGCCCCAGCATTTT. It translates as CASSIQGSPYQPQHF.